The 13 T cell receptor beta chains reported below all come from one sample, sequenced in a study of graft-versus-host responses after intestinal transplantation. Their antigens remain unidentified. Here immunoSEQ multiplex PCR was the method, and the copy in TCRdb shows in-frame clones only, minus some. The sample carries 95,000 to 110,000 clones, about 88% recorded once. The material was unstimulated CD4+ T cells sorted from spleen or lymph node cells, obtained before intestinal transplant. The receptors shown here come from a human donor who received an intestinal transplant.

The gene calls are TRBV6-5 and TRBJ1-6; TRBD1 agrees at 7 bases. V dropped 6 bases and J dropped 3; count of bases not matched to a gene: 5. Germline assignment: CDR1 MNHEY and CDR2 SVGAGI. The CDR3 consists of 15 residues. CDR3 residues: CASRPGTDYNSPLHF. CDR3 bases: TGTGCCAGCAGACCCGGGACAGACTATAATTCACCCCTCCACTTT.

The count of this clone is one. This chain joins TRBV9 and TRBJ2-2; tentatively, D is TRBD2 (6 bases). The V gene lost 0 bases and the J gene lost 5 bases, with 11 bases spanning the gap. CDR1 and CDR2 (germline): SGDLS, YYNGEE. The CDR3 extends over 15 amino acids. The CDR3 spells CASSVAGAGTGELFF. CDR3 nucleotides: TGTGCCAGCAGCGTAGCGGGAGCTGGTACCGGGGAGCTGTTTTTT.

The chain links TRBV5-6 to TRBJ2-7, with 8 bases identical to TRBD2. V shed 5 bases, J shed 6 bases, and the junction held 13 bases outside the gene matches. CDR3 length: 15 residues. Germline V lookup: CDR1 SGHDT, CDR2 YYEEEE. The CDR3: CASSRRQREIAEQYF. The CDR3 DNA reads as TGTGCCAGCAGTCGGCGGCAGCGGGAGATTGCCGAGCAGTACTTC.

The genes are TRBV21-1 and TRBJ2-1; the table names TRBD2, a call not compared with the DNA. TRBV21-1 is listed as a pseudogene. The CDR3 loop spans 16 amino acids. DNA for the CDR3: TGTGCCAGCAGCAAAGAGGCCGGGAGGGCTCGTAATGAGCAGTTCTTC. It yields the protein CASSKEAGRARNEQFF.

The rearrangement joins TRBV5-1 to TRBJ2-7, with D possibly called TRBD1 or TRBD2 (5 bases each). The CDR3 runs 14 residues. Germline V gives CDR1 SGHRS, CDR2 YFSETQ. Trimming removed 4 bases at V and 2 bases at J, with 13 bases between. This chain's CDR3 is CASSPPGRAYEQYF. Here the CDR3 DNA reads TGCGCCAGCAGCCCCCCGGGACGGGCCTACGAGCAGTACTTC.

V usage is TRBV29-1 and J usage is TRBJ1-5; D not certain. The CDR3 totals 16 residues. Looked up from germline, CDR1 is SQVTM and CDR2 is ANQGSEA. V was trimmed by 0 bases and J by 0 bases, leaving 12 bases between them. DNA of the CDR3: TGCAGCGTTGAAGATCGGCGGACTCATAGCAATCAGCCCCAGCATTTT. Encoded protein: CSVEDRRTHSNQPQHF.

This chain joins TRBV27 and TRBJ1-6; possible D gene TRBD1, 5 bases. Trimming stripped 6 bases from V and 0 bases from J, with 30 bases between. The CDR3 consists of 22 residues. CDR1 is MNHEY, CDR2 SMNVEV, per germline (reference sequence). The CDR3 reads CASRPTPGTGLISSSYNSPLHF. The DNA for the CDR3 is TGTGCCAGCAGACCCACCCCTGGAACAGGCTTAATATCCAGCTCCTATAATTCACCCCTCCACTTT.

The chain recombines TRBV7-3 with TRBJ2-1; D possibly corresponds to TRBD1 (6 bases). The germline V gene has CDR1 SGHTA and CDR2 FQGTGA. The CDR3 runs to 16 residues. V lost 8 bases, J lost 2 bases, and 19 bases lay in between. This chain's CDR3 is CASQGSEGEAYNEQFF. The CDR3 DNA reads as TGTGCCAGCCAAGGGAGCGAGGGGGAAGCCTACAATGAGCAGTTCTTC.

CDR3 sequence: CAISSRDRGGGNQPQHF. The CDR3 bases are TGTGCCATTTCGTCCCGGGACAGGGGAGGTGGCAATCAGCCCCAGCATTTT. The chain uses TRBV19 and TRBJ1-5, with TRBD1 matching over 10 bases. This CDR3 is built from 17 residues. The V and J ends lost 10 bases and 2 bases, in that order; junction bases with no gene match: 14. In germline, CDR1 is LNHDA, CDR2 SQIVND (reference sequence).

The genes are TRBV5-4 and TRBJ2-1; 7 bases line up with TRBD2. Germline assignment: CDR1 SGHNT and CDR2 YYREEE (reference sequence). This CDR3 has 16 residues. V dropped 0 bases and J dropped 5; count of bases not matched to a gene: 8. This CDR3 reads CASSLEYQRGDNEQFF. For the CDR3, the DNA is TGTGCCAGCAGCTTGGAATACCAGCGGGGAGACAATGAGCAGTTCTTC.

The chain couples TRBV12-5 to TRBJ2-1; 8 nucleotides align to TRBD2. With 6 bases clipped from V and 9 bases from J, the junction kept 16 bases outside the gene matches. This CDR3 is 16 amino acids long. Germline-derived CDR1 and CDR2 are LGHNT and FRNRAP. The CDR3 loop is CASGGSGSYYVSEQFF. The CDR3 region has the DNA TGTGCTAGTGGGGGGAGCGGGAGTTATTATGTTAGTGAGCAGTTCTTC.

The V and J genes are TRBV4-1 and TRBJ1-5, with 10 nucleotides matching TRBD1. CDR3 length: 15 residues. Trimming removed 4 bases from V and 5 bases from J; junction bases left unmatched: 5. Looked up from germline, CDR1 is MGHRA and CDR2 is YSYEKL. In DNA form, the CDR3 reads TGCGCCAGCAGCCCCAGACAGGGGGCGGATCAGCCCCAGCATTTT. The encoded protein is CASSPRQGADQPQHF.

In DNA, the CDR3 is TGTGCCAGCAGCTTGGCCCAGAGCGGGGGGGCCACAGATACGCAGTATTTT. It is translated as CASSLAQSGGATDTQYF. The chain links TRBV5-4 to TRBJ2-3, with 10 bases aligning to TRBD2. Looked up from germline, CDR1 is SGHNT and CDR2 is YYREEE (reference sequence). The CDR3 spans 17 residues. The V and J ends lost 0 bases and 2 bases, in that order; junction bases with no gene match: 6.